This is a list of T cell receptor beta chains from one sample in a study of early T cells in non-severe SARS-CoV-2 infection. TCRdb recomputed calls from the 5' RACE reads with MiXCR, one row per CDR3 protein. Of 30,000 to 35,000 distinct CDR3 sequences detected, under 7.5% appear once; the ten largest clones hold less than 3%. Sequenced material: whole blood. These receptors all come from an adult who was a healthcare worker with PCR-confirmed SARS-CoV-2 infection or an uninfected control (not recorded which). Both conserved end residues are part of each CDR3. The D gene is left open where the match is weak. Size tells how often a clone was seen (once, few, many) or the class of an expanded clone, and some rows leave it out.

DNA,CDR3,D,size,V,J
TGTGCCACCAGGACTAGCGGGAGCTCCTACAATGAGCAGTTCTTC,CATRTSGSSYNEQFF,TRBD2,many,TRBV10-3,TRBJ2-1
TGTGCCAGCAGCTTAACAGGTCAAGACTACACCTTC,CASSLTGQDYTF,.,few,TRBV7-9,TRBJ1-2
TGTGCCAGCACCTTAGCGGGACTTCAGGAGACCCAGTACTTC,CASTLAGLQETQYF,TRBD2,many,TRBV2,TRBJ2-5
TGTGCCAGCAGCTCCCAACCGGGACAGGGAGACACCATATATTTT,CASSSQPGQGDTIYF,TRBD1,.,TRBV7-9,TRBJ1-3
TGCAGCGGTCTGGGGGAGGGTGAAGCTTTCTTT,CSGLGEGEAFF,.,many,TRBV29-1,TRBJ1-1
TGTGCCAGCAGCAAATCCACGGGAACAAACACAGATACGCAGTATTTT,CASSKSTGTNTDTQYF,.,many,TRBV21-1,TRBJ2-3
TGTGCCAGCAGTCTGGGGGCTGTACTTAACTATGGCTACACCTTC,CASSLGAVLNYGYTF,.,many,TRBV12-3/TRBV12-4,TRBJ1-2
TGTGCCAGCAGCTCTCGGACAGCTTTCAGGGCTGAAGCTTTCTTT,CASSSRTAFRAEAFF,.,many,TRBV7-9,TRBJ1-1
TGTGCCAGCAGCCCGACTAGTCCAGATACGCAGTATTTT,CASSPTSPDTQYF,.,many,TRBV7-8,TRBJ2-3
TGCAGTGCTATGGGGACTAGCGGTTTGGATACGCAGTATTTT,CSAMGTSGLDTQYF,TRBD2,.,TRBV20-1,TRBJ2-3
TGTGCCAGCAGCCGTAACAGGATTGAAGCTTTCTTT,CASSRNRIEAFF,.,many,TRBV7-9,TRBJ1-1
TGCAGTGCTAGAGGGAGGTGGGGGCGGACCACTGAAGCTTTCTTT,CSARGRWGRTTEAFF,.,many,TRBV20-1,TRBJ1-1
TGCAGCGTTGAACGAGGGCGGGGAGGTGGCTACACCTTC,CSVERGRGGGYTF,.,many,TRBV29-1,TRBJ1-2
TGTGCCAGCAGTTTAGAGGGTGTGGGACAGACTACGCAGTATTTT,CASSLEGVGQTTQYF,TRBD1,.,TRBV28,TRBJ2-3
TGTGCCAGCAGCTTTTACGCCGGGACAGGGGGCACAGATACGCAGTATTTT,CASSFYAGTGGTDTQYF,TRBD1,many,TRBV7-2,TRBJ2-3
TGCGCCAGCAGCCATATTGGCGGCTACAATGAGCAGTTCTTC,CASSHIGGYNEQFF,.,.,TRBV4-1,TRBJ2-1
TGCAGCGTTGAAGATCGGGCGGCATCCTACAATGAGCAGTTCTTC,CSVEDRAASYNEQFF,.,many,TRBV29-1,TRBJ2-1
TGCGCCAGCAGCGCCAGCGGGGCCCTGGAAGGGATCACCGATACGCAGTATTTT,CASSASGALEGITDTQYF,TRBD2,many,TRBV10-2,TRBJ2-3
TGCAGCGAGGGAGGACTAGCGGGAGGCAATGAGCAGTTCTTC,CSEGGLAGGNEQFF,TRBD2,medium-sized,TRBV29-1,TRBJ2-1
TGTGCCAGCAGCTTAGCGCTGTCTGGGGCCAACGTCCTGACTTTC,CASSLALSGANVLTF,.,few,TRBV7-2,TRBJ2-6